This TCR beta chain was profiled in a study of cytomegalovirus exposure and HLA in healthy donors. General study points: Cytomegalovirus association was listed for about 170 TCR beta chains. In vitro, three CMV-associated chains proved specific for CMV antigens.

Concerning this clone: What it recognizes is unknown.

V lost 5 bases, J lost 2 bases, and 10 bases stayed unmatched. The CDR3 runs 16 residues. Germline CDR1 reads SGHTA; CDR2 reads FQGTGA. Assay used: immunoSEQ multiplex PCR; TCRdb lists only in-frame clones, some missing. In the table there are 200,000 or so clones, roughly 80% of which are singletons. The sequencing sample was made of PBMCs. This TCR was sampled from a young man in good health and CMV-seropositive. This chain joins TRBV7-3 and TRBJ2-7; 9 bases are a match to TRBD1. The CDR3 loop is CASSPRAGQGTYEQYF. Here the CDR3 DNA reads TGTGCCAGCAGCCCACGAGCGGGACAGGGCACCTACGAGCAGTACTTC.